Below are 2 T cell receptor beta chains sequenced from a single sample in a study of response to subunit inactivated influenza vaccine. TCRdb used MiXCR to reprocess the RT-PCR reads, holding one entry per CDR3 protein. This table has about 540,000 distinct CDR3 sequences, approximately 20% appearing once. The sample was also linked to a second study, of T cells expressing NK-cell markers. This second report adds: Beta-chain TCR cDNA was generated via 5'RACE template switching with UMIs.

Sequenced material: CD4+ T cells sorted from PBMCs, taken 11 to 12 days after vaccination. These receptors all come from a man in his forties or fifties who received an inactivated influenza vaccine.

V usage is TRBV20-1 and J usage is TRBJ2-5; D uncertain. Trimming cost V 0 bases and J 5 bases, with 4 bases left between them. Germline loops: CDR1 DFQATT, CDR2 SNEGSKA (reference sequence). This CDR3 is 11 amino acids long. In DNA, the CDR3 is TGCAGTGCTAGAGAGGGGGAGACCCAGTACTTC. It is translated as CSAREGETQYF.

The chain has TRBV5-5 and TRBJ2-1; possible D gene TRBD2, 5 bases. V dropped 2 bases and J dropped 10 bases, with 16 bases sitting between them. Per the germline V gene, CDR1 is SGHKS and CDR2 is YYEKEE (reference sequence). The CDR3 length is 14 residues. In nucleotides, the CDR3 is TGTGCCAGCAGCTTAATGCCAGCGGCCAGGGAGCAGTTCTTC. Protein product: CASSLMPAAREQFF.